Listed below are T cell receptor beta chains from one sample, sequenced in a study of blood T cell repertoires in COVID-19. Some clones are missing from TCRdb's copy, which holds only in-frame ones; the method was immunoSEQ multiplex PCR. The sample carries 350,000 or so clones, roughly 89% recorded once. The sample was peripheral blood. The receptors stem from a woman between 55 and 75 years old with COVID-19, enrolled during active disease. The CDR3 runs from the conserved cysteine through the conserved F or W. The order of the fields is V gene, J gene, D gene, CDR3 protein. D genes are given only for firm matches.

TRBV5-4	TRBJ2-5	NA	CASSLMQRGAGETQYF
TRBV19	TRBJ1-1	NA	CASSMAREGSTEAFF
TRBV19	TRBJ1-5	NA	CASNRRDTNQPQHF
TRBV7-6	TRBJ2-3	TRBD2	CASSPFGGAKNTQYF
TRBV25-1	TRBJ2-2	TRBD1	CASRWTGGTGELFF
TRBV28	TRBJ1-2	TRBD1	CASRPIGTGDYGYTF
TRBV18	TRBJ1-1	NA	CASSTQGEWTEAFF
TRBV27	TRBJ1-3	NA	CASSLTSGQGISRNTIYF
TRBV6-5	TRBJ2-7	NA	CASSLTSSYEQYF
TRBV5-6	TRBJ1-3	TRBD1	CASSLGTDRAYSGNTIYF
TRBV20-1	TRBJ2-7	NA	CSVGRDEQYF
TRBV7-7	TRBJ2-1	NA	CASSLNEGGPIPAEQFF
TRBV11-2	TRBJ1-4	TRBD1	CASSFPGQGPEKLFF
TRBV10-1	TRBJ2-1	TRBD2	CASSELSGGANEQFF
TRBV9	TRBJ2-2	NA	CASSVIGDGGELFF
TRBV18	TRBJ2-5	NA	CASSPTRQETQYF
TRBV27	TRBJ1-2	NA	CASSLRSARLSYGYTF
TRBV7-9	TRBJ1-1	NA	CASSSGDLVNTEAFF
TRBV19	TRBJ1-5	TRBD1	CASSTAPGTGVGSNQPQHF
TRBV5-8	TRBJ2-7	NA	CASSLAGTPLKQYF
TRBV19	TRBJ2-1	TRBD2	CASSIGGLAIRNEQFF
TRBV5-1	TRBJ1-4	TRBD1	CASSPGQVVTNEKLFF
TRBV6-5	TRBJ2-1	NA	CASSSQGGTYNEQFF
TRBV27	TRBJ1-2	TRBD1	CASSSGGAAVGYTF
TRBV27	TRBJ2-5	NA	CASAPQFQETQYF